This TCR beta chain was profiled in a study of OX40 agonist ivuxolimab in advanced cancers. Overall study results and limits: Relative to CD4+, CD8+ T cells held more expanded clones on average.

Libraries were prepared by immunoSEQ multiplex PCR; TCRdb keeps only in-frame clonotypes and omits some of them. The sample lists roughly 61,000 clones; 75% to 85% were seen once. To note about this clone: Antigen specificity is unknown.

Per the germline V gene, CDR1 is SGHAT and CDR2 is FQNNGV. This CDR3 contains 15 residues. V lost 5 bases, J lost 6 bases, and 11 bases stayed unmatched. Sample: CD4+ or CD8+ T cells sorted from blood, taken in a trial of the OX40 agonist ivuxolimab. The sequence was obtained from an adult with an advanced solid tumor such as melanoma, head and neck, liver or kidney cancer. The chain couples TRBV11-2 to TRBJ1-1; 8 positions agree with TRBD1. The CDR3 spells CASSQGQGGFAEAFF. CDR3 coding DNA: TGTGCCAGCAGCCAAGGACAGGGCGGTTTCGCTGAAGCTTTCTTT.